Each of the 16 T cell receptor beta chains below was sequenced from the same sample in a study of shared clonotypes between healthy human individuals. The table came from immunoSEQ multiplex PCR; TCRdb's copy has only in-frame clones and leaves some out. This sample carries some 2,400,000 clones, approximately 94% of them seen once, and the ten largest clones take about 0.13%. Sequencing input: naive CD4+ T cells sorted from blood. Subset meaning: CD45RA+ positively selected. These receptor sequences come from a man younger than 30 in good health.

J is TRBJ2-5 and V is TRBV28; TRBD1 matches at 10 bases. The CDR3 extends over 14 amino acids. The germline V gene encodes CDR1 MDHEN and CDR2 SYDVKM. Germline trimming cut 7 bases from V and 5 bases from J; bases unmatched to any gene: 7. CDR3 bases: TGTGCCAGCAAAACGGACAGGGGGAGGGAGACCCAGTACTTC. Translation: CASKTDRGRETQYF.

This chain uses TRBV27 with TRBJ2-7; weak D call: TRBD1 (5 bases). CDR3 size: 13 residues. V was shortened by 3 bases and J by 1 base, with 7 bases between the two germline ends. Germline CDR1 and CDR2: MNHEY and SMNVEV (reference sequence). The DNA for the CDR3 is TGTGCCAGCAGTTTCCGACAGTCCTACGAGCAGTACTTC. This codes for CASSFRQSYEQYF.

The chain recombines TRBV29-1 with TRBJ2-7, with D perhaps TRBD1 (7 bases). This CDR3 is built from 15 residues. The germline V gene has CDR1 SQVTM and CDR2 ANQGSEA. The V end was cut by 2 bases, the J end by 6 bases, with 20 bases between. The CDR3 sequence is CSVERWGQGGGEQYF. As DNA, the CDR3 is TGCAGCGTTGAACGTTGGGGCCAGGGGGGTGGCGAGCAGTACTTC.

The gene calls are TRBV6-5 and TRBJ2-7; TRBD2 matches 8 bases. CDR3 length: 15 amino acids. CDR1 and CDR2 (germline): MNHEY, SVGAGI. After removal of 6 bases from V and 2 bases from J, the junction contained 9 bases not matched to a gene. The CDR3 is CASSRGTSSTYEQYF. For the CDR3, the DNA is TGTGCCAGCAGCCGTGGGACTAGTAGCACCTACGAGCAGTACTTC.

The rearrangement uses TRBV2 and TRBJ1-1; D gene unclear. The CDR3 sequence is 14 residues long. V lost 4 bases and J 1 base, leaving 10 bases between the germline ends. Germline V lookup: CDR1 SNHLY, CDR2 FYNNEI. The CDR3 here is CASSVQPWNTEAFF. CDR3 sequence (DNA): TGTGCCAGCAGTGTCCAGCCCTGGAACACTGAAGCTTTCTTT.

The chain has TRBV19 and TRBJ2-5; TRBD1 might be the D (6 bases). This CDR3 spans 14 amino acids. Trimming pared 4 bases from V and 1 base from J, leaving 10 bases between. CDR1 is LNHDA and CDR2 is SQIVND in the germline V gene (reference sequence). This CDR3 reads CASSNRVTQETQYF. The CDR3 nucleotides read TGTGCCAGTAGTAACAGGGTAACCCAAGAGACCCAGTACTTC.

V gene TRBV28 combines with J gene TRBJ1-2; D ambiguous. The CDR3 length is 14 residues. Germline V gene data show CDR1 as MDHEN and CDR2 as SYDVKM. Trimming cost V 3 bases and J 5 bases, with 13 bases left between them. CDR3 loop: CASSLRRSTYGYTF. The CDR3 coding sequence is TGTGCCAGCAGTTTGAGACGGAGCACATATGGCTACACCTTC.

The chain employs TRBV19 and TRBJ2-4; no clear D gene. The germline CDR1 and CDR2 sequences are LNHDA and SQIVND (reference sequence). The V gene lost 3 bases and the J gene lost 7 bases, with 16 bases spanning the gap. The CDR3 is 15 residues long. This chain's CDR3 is CASSIGFGVGNIQYF. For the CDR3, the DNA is TGTGCCAGTAGTATCGGGTTTGGGGTAGGGAACATTCAGTACTTC.

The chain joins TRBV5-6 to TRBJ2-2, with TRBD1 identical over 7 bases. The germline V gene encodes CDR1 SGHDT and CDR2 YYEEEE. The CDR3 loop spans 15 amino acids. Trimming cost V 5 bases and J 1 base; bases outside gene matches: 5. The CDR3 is CASSLDRVNTGELFF. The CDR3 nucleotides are TGTGCCAGCAGTTTAGACAGGGTGAACACCGGGGAGCTGTTTTTT. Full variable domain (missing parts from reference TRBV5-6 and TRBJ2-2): DAGVTQSPTHLIKTRGQQVTLRCSPKSGHDTVSWYQQALGQGPQFIFQYYEEEERQRGNFPDRFSGHQFPNYSSELNVNALLLGDSALYLCASSLDRVNTGELFFGEGSRLTVL.

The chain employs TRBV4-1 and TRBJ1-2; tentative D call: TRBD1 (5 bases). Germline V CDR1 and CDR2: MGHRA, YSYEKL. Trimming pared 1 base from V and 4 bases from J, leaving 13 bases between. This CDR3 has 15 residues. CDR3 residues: CASSQGEGDSYGYTF. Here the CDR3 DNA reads TGCGCCAGCAGCCAAGGCGAAGGGGACTCCTATGGCTACACCTTC.

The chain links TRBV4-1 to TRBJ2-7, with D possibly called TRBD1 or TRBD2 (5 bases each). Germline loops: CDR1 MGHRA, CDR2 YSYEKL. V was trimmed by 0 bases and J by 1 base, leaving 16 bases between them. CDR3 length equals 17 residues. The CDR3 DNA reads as TGCGCCAGCAGCCAAGACCCCGCCGGGGCTGAATCCTACGAGCAGTACTTC. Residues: CASSQDPAGAESYEQYF.

The DNA of the CDR3 is TGTGCCAGCAGTCAATCCCGGGACACCTTTCTATACGAGCAGTACTTC. It is translated as CASSQSRDTFLYEQYF. V is TRBV5-6 and J is TRBJ2-7, with TRBD1 as a possible D gene (6 bases). Deletions cut 5 bases from V and 4 bases from J, with 22 bases between. The germline V gene has CDR1 SGHDT and CDR2 YYEEEE. The CDR3 covers 16 residues.

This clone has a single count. In DNA, the CDR3 is TGTGCCAGCAGTTTCCGGACTACCCACAATGAGCAGTTCTTC. Residues: CASSFRTTHNEQFF. This chain joins TRBV27 and TRBJ2-1; TRBD2 might be the D (6 bases). CDR1 MNHEY and CDR2 SMNVEV come from the germline V gene (reference sequence). V lost 3 bases to trimming and J lost 5 bases, with 11 bases between them. The CDR3 is 14 residues long.

The CDR3 nucleotides read TGTGCCAGCTCACCCGAGGGACAGACTAGCAATCAGCCCCAGCATTTT. Encoded protein: CASSPEGQTSNQPQHF. This chain links TRBV18 with TRBJ1-5; 7 positions match TRBD1. V lost 3 bases and J lost 0; bases outside the gene matches: 5. This CDR3 comprises 16 residues. CDR1 KGHSH and CDR2 LQKENI come from the germline V gene.

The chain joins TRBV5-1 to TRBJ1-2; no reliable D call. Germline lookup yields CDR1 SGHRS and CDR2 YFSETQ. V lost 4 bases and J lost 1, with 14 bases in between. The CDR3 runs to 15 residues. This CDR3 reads CASSPWTDSNYGYTF. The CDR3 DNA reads TGCGCCAGCAGCCCGTGGACCGATAGTAACTATGGCTACACCTTC.

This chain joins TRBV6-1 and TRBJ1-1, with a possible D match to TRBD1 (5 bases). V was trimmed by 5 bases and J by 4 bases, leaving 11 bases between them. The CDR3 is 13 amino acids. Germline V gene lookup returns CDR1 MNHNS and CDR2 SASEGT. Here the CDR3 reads CASSSAGVTEAFF. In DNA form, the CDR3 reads TGTGCCAGCAGTTCGGCGGGGGTCACTGAAGCTTTCTTT.